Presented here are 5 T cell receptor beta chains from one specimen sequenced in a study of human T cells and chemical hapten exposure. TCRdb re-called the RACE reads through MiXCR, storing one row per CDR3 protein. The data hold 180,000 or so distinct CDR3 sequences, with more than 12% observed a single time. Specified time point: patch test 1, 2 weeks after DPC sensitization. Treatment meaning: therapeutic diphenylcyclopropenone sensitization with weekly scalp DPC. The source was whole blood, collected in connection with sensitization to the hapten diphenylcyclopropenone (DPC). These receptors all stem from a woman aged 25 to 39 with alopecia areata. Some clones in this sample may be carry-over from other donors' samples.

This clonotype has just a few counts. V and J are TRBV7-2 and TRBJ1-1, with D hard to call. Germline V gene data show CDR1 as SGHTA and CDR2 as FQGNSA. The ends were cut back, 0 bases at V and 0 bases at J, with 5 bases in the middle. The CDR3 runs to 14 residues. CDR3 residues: CASSLAYMNTEAFF. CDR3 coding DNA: TGTGCCAGCAGCTTAGCTTACATGAACACTGAAGCTTTCTTT.

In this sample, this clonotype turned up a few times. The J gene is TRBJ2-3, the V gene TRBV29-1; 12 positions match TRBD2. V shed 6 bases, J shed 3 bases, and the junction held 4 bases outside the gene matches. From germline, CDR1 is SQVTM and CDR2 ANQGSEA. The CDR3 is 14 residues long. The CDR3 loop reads CSVASGRATDTQYF. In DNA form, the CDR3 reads TGCAGCGTAGCTAGCGGGAGGGCGACAGATACGCAGTATTTT.

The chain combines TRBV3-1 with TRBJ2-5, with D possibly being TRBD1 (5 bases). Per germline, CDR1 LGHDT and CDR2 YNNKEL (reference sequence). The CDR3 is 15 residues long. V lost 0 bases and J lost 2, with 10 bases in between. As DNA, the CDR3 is TGTGCCAGCAGCCAAGATGTAGGGGTTCAAGAGACCCAGTACTTC. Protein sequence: CASSQDVGVQETQYF.

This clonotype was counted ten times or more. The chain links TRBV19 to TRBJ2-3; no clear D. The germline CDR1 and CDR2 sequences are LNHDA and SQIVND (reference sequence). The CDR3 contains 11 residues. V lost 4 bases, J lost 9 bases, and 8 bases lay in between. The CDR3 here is CASSRFGTQYF. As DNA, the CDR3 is TGTGCCAGTAGTAGGTTCGGGACGCAGTATTTT.

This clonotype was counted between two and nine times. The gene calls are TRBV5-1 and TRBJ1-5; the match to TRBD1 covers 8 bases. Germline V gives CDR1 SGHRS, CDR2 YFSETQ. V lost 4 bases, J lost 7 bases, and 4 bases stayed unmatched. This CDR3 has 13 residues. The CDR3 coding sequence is TGCGCCAGCAGCGTAGACAGGGGACAGCCCCAGCATTTT. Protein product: CASSVDRGQPQHF. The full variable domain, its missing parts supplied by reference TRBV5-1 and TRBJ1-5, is KAGVTQTPRYLIKTRGQQVTLSCSPISGHRSVSWYQQTPGQGLQFLFEYFSETQRNKGNFPGRFSGRQFSNSRSEMNVSTLELGDSALYLCASSVDRGQPQHFGDGTRLSIL.